The 32 T cell receptor beta chains given below trace back to one sample, sequenced in a study of blood T cell repertoires in COVID-19. The assay was immunoSEQ multiplex PCR, and TCRdb's table has in-frame clones only and misses some. The table includes over 120,000 clones, approximately 88% detected once. Sequences were obtained from peripheral blood. These TCRs come from an older man with acute or convalescent COVID-19.

The chain joins TRBV19 to TRBJ1-3, with TRBD1 as a possible D gene (5 bases). The germline V gene encodes CDR1 LNHDA and CDR2 SQIVND (reference sequence). V shed 7 bases and J shed 3 bases, with 10 bases lying between them. CDR3 length equals 13 residues. CDR3 protein: CASTLTDGNTIYF. CDR3 DNA: TGTGCCAGTACCCTGACAGATGGAAACACCATATATTTT.

This chain joins TRBV19 and TRBJ2-5; TRBD1 matches 8 bases. The germline CDR1 and CDR2 sequences are LNHDA and SQIVND (reference sequence). The CDR3 is made up of 13 amino acids. V lost 5 bases and J lost 6; bases outside the gene matches: 5. CDR3 sequence: CASSPDREKTQYF. CDR3 DNA sequence: TGTGCCAGTAGTCCGGACAGGGAAAAGACCCAGTACTTC.

This clone came up once. This sequence joins TRBV3-1 (or the pseudogene TRBV3-2) and TRBJ2-2; 10 bases agree with TRBD2. Germline lookup yields CDR1 LGHDT and CDR2 YNNKEL (reference sequence). Unmatched junction bases numbered 10, after V lost 4 bases and J lost 5 bases. The CDR3 runs to 17 residues. The CDR3 reads CASSLTSGAYRTGELFF. The CDR3 nucleotides are TGTGCCAGCAGCCTAACTAGCGGGGCGTATCGGACCGGGGAGCTGTTTTTT.

The CDR3 spells CASSSAPEQGTGELFF. CDR3 nucleotide sequence: TGTGCCAGCAGCTCCGCCCCGGAGCAGGGCACCGGGGAGCTGTTTTTT. The chain is built from TRBV11-3 and TRBJ2-2; weak D call: TRBD1 (5 bases). Germline V gene lookup returns CDR1 SGHNT and CDR2 YENEEA. CDR3 size: 16 residues. V was clipped by 4 bases and J by 4 bases, with 16 bases between them.

This chain joins TRBV5-1 and TRBJ2-3, with D unclear. This CDR3 region has 12 residues. CDR1 SGHRS and CDR2 YFSETQ come from the germline V gene. The V and J ends lost 0 bases and 6 bases respectively, with 5 bases between them. For the CDR3, the DNA is TGCGCCAGCAGCTTGGTATTTGATACGCAGTATTTT. This sequence encodes CASSLVFDTQYF.

V is TRBV11-2 and J is TRBJ1-5; D perhaps matches TRBD1 (5 bases). Trimming left V 0 bases short and J 7 bases short, with 7 bases between. This CDR3 is built from 13 residues. Germline assignment: CDR1 SGHAT and CDR2 FQNNGV. The CDR3 loop reads CASSLDQGQPQHF. CDR3 sequence (DNA): TGTGCCAGCAGCTTAGATCAGGGCCAGCCCCAGCATTTT.

This chain connects TRBV6-1 to TRBJ1-4, with D possibly matching TRBD1 (5 bases). The CDR3 has 16 residues. V was trimmed by 0 bases and J by 5 bases, leaving 13 bases between them. In germline, CDR1 is MNHNS, CDR2 SASEGT. The CDR3 loop reads CASSEARGGANEKLFF. The CDR3 bases are TGTGCCAGCAGTGAAGCGCGGGGAGGGGCCAATGAAAAACTGTTTTTT.

The chain combines TRBV12-3 or TRBV12-4 with TRBJ2-3; 8 bases are a match to TRBD1. Trimming cost V 6 bases and J 7 bases; bases outside gene matches: 6. The CDR3 consists of 13 residues. The DNA of the CDR3 is TGTGCCAGCAGGCCTACAGGGGGTTATACGCAGTATTTT. This gives the protein CASRPTGGYTQYF.

The chain joins TRBV28 to TRBJ1-5; 8 positions agree with TRBD1. Germline V CDR1 and CDR2: MDHEN, SYDVKM. This CDR3 contains 16 residues. Trimming removed 7 bases from V and 1 base from J; junction bases left unmatched: 9. The CDR3 region is CASTMVGQGSNQPQHF. The CDR3 DNA reads as TGTGCCAGCACAATGGTAGGACAGGGAAGCAATCAGCCCCAGCATTTT.

The rearrangement uses TRBV24-1 and TRBJ2-3, with D possibly TRBD1 on 5 matching bases. Germline lookup yields CDR1 KGHDR and CDR2 SFDVKD. V shed 1 base and J shed 5 bases, with 12 bases lying between them. This CDR3 comprises 15 residues. The DNA for the CDR3 is TGTGCCACCAGTGATTTAAGGCCTCAGGGAGATACGCAGTATTTT. Translation: CATSDLRPQGDTQYF.

This clone was recorded once. This chain links TRBV5-1 with TRBJ2-2; 8 positions match TRBD1. CDR3 length: 16 residues. After removal of 2 bases from V and 1 base from J, the junction contained 4 bases not matched to a gene. CDR1 SGHRS and CDR2 YFSETQ come from the germline V gene. CDR3 nucleotides: TGCGCCAGCAGCTTAAGAACAGGGGGGAACACCGGGGAGCTGTTTTTT. The encoded protein is CASSLRTGGNTGELFF.

The chain employs TRBV11-3 and TRBJ2-1; TRBD1 is a possible D gene (5 bases). The V end was cut by 5 bases, the J end by 3 bases, with 11 bases between. Germline lookup yields CDR1 SGHNT and CDR2 YENEEA. CDR3 length equals 14 residues. As DNA, the CDR3 is TGTGCCAGCAGCCCCTGGGGCGGCTACAATGAGCAGTTCTTC. Translated: CASSPWGGYNEQFF.

The chain employs TRBV6-5 and TRBJ2-3, with TRBD1 identical over 7 bases. The CDR3 totals 16 residues. The V segment lost 3 bases and the J segment 10 bases; nucleotides outside the gene matches: 16. Germline assignment: CDR1 MNHEY and CDR2 SVGAGI. The CDR3 coding sequence is TGTGCCAGCAGTTATCGGGACCCAAGGGGGCCCGAGGCGCAGTATTTT. It is translated as CASSYRDPRGPEAQYF.

The CDR3 DNA follows: TGTGCCAGCACCTTTGCAGGGGGCACTGAAGCTTTCTTT. Protein: CASTFAGGTEAFF. The J gene is TRBJ1-1, the V gene TRBV12-3 or TRBV12-4; 7 nucleotides match TRBD1. This CDR3 has 13 amino acids. The J segment lost 4 bases and the V segment lost 7 bases, leaving 6 bases of the junction unmatched.

This chain joins TRBV6-1 and TRBJ1-3, with D hard to call. Germline V CDR1 and CDR2: MNHNS, SASEGT. The CDR3 spans 16 residues. The V and J ends lost 4 bases and 2 bases respectively, with 15 bases between them. The CDR3 loop is CASSVRPRTAGNTIYF. The CDR3 DNA sequence: TGTGCCAGCAGTGTTCGACCCAGGACTGCTGGAAACACCATATATTTT.

The chain couples TRBV5-1 to TRBJ2-2, with 10 bases identical to TRBD1. Trimming at V came to 4 bases and at J to 5 bases, leaving 5 bases not matched to a gene. CDR1 and CDR2 (germline): SGHRS, YFSETQ. The CDR3 has 15 residues. CDR3 sequence reads: CASSPGTGVTGELFF. The CDR3 nucleotides are TGCGCCAGCAGCCCCGGGACAGGGGTTACCGGGGAGCTGTTTTTT.

The rearrangement joins TRBV10-3 to TRBJ2-1, with a weak D call TRBD2 (6 bases). V was clipped by 4 bases and J by 7 bases, with 8 bases between them. The CDR3 is 12 residues long. Germline V CDR1 and CDR2: ENHRY, SYGVKD. CDR3: CAISGSGNEQFF. CDR3 nucleotide sequence: TGTGCCATCAGTGGGAGCGGGAATGAGCAGTTCTTC.

The chain links TRBV13 to TRBJ2-7; no clear D. Germline values: CDR1 PRHDT, CDR2 FYEKMQ (reference sequence). The CDR3 loop spans 16 amino acids. Trimming shortened V by 3 bases and J by 2 bases, and 17 bases separated the two germline ends. This chain's CDR3 is CASSFVPGFKTYEQYF. CDR3 DNA sequence: TGTGCCAGCAGCTTCGTACCCGGGTTTAAAACCTACGAGCAGTACTTC.

The rearrangement uses TRBV19 and TRBJ2-3, with D maybe TRBD2 (6 bases). Trimming cost V 6 bases and J 7 bases, with 23 bases left between them. Looked up from germline, CDR1 is LNHDA and CDR2 is SQIVND (reference sequence). CDR3 length equals 16 residues. Written as DNA, the CDR3 is TGTGCCAGTAGCCCGGGGGAGGCAGGCGGTCAGTATACGCAGTATTTT. Translating it yields CASSPGEAGGQYTQYF.

V and J are TRBV30 and TRBJ1-2; possible D gene TRBD1, 5 bases. This CDR3 has 18 amino acids. V was pared by 0 bases and J by 5 bases, with 25 bases between. Germline-derived CDR1 and CDR2 are GTSNPN and SVGIG (reference sequence). The DNA of the CDR3 is TGTGCCTGGAGTGTAGGTTGGGGCCAGCTTAGTACTCCTTATGGCTACACCTTC. Encoded protein: CAWSVGWGQLSTPYGYTF.

CDR3 bases: TGTGCCAGCAGTCCCCTGTTTCAGGGGTCCGGGGAGCTGTTTTTT. Translated: CASSPLFQGSGELFF. The chain has TRBV6-6 and TRBJ2-2; D might be TRBD1 (6 bases). This CDR3 has 15 amino acids. Germline lookup yields CDR1 MNHNY and CDR2 SVGAGI (reference sequence). Trimming removed 5 bases from V and 6 bases from J, with 16 bases in between.

The chain carries TRBV9 and TRBJ1-4; a weak D match, TRBD1 (5 bases). With 3 bases removed from V and 6 bases from J, the gap between germline ends came to 9 bases. Germline lookup yields CDR1 SGDLS and CDR2 YYNGEE. This CDR3 region has 13 residues. CDR3 nucleotide sequence: TGTGCCAGCAGCGCCTCGGGGGATGAAAAACTGTTTTTT. Its protein is CASSASGDEKLFF. Drawing the rest from reference TRBV9 and TRBJ1-4, the complete variable domain is DSGVTQTPKHLITATGQRVTLRCSPRSGDLSVYWYQQSLDQGLQFLIQYYNGEERAKGNILERFSAQQFPDLHSELNLSSLELGDSALYFCASSASGDEKLFFGSGTQLSVL.

The rearrangement uses TRBV9 and TRBJ2-3; 8 bases line up with TRBD1. In germline, CDR1 is SGDLS, CDR2 YYNGEE. V lost 6 bases and J lost 3; bases outside the gene matches: 9. This CDR3 has 15 amino acids. The CDR3 region has the DNA TGTGCCAGCAAGGGGAGTGGGACAGGAACAGATACGCAGTATTTT. It translates to CASKGSGTGTDTQYF. The entire variable domain, with the rest obtained from reference TRBV9 and TRBJ2-3, is as follows: DSGVTQTPKHLITATGQRVTLRCSPRSGDLSVYWYQQSLDQGLQFLIQYYNGEERAKGNILERFSAQQFPDLHSELNLSSLELGDSALYFCASKGSGTGTDTQYFGPGTRLTVL.

V usage is TRBV3-1 (or the pseudogene TRBV3-2) and J usage is TRBJ1-4, with TRBD1 matching 7 bases. This CDR3 is 18 amino acids long. V lost 0 bases to trimming and J lost 6 bases; unmatched junction nucleotides: 13. The germline V gene encodes CDR1 LGHDT and CDR2 YNNKEL (reference sequence). CDR3 protein: CASSQEQGPGRIDEKLFF. DNA of the CDR3: TGTGCCAGCAGCCAAGAACAGGGGCCGGGAAGGATTGATGAAAAACTGTTTTTT.

The chain recombines TRBV9 with TRBJ2-7; D is possibly TRBD1 (6 bases). V was shortened by 5 bases and J by 0 bases, with 15 bases between the two germline ends. Germline V gene lookup returns CDR1 SGDLS and CDR2 YYNGEE. This CDR3 region has 15 residues. The CDR3 coding sequence is TGTGCCAGCAGGCCACAGGGTTCTTGCTCCTACGAGCAGTACTTC. This codes for CASRPQGSCSYEQYF.

This clone has a handful of counts. V gene TRBV2 combines with J gene TRBJ1-2, with D possibly being TRBD1 (5 bases). This CDR3 comprises 14 residues. In germline, CDR1 is SNHLY, CDR2 FYNNEI. Deletions cut 7 bases from V and 5 bases from J, with 17 bases between. CDR3 nucleotides: TGTGCCAGCACCCCTAGGCAGGGCGAGTATGGCTACACCTTC. Translating it yields CASTPRQGEYGYTF.

This clone was recorded only once. V gene TRBV7-8 combines with J gene TRBJ2-5; TRBD2 agrees at 11 bases. The V segment lost 2 bases and the J segment 5 bases; nucleotides outside the gene matches: 7. The CDR3 extends over 16 amino acids. CDR1 and CDR2 from the germline V gene are SGHVS and FQNEAQ. Written as DNA, the CDR3 is TGTGCCAGCAGCTTACGCAGACTAGCGGGATTGGAGACCCAGTACTTC. As protein: CASSLRRLAGLETQYF.

The chain employs TRBV3-1 (or the pseudogene TRBV3-2) and TRBJ2-1; D is ambiguous. V was clipped by 0 bases and J by 7 bases, with 7 bases between them. Germline values: CDR1 LGHDT, CDR2 YNNKEL (reference sequence). This CDR3 is 13 amino acids long. The CDR3 reads CASSQDTVNEQFF. CDR3 nucleotides: TGTGCCAGCAGCCAAGATACAGTAAATGAGCAGTTCTTC.

This rearrangement joins TRBV7-3 to TRBJ2-1, with TRBD2 matching 7 bases. Germline CDR1 SGHTA, CDR2 FQGTGA. The ends lost 1 base at V and 3 bases at J; junction bases unmatched: 0. This CDR3 is built from 14 residues. The CDR3 loop reads CASSLIAGYNEQFF. The CDR3 region has the DNA TGTGCCAGCAGCTTAATAGCGGGCTACAATGAGCAGTTCTTC.

This sequence joins TRBV15 and TRBJ2-1, with 8 bases that match TRBD2. The V gene end was trimmed by 0 bases and the J gene end by 3 bases; junction bases not matched to a gene: 4. Germline CDR1 LNHNV, CDR2 YYDKDF (reference sequence). The CDR3 sequence is 16 residues long. The CDR3 sequence: CATSRELTSGYNEQFF. The CDR3 DNA follows: TGTGCCACCAGCAGAGAACTAACTAGCGGCTACAATGAGCAGTTCTTC. Together with reference TRBV15 and TRBJ2-1, the CDR3 gives the full variable domain: DAMVIQNPRYQVTQFGKPVTLSCSQTLNHNVMYWYQQKSSQAPKLLFHYYDKDFNNEADTPDNFQSRRPNTSFCFLDIRSPGLGDTAMYLCATSRELTSGYNEQFFGPGTRLTVL.

V and J are TRBV24-1 and TRBJ1-2; D gene unclear. The CDR3 totals 14 residues. Germline V gene data show CDR1 as KGHDR and CDR2 as SFDVKD. Trimming took 1 base from V and 1 from J, leaving 6 bases between them. CDR3: CATSDFNFNYGYTF. CDR3 coding DNA: TGTGCCACCAGTGATTTTAATTTTAACTATGGCTACACCTTC.

The J gene is TRBJ2-5, the V gene TRBV3-1 (or the pseudogene TRBV3-2), with D tentatively TRBD2 (6 bases). The V end was cut by 1 base, the J end by 4 bases, with 10 bases between. Looked up from germline, CDR1 is LGHDT and CDR2 is YNNKEL (reference sequence). The CDR3 runs to 14 residues. The CDR3 nucleotides are TGTGCCAGCAGCCAAGCTCGGGGGAGAGAGACCCAGTACTTC. Protein: CASSQARGRETQYF.